Listed below are T cell receptor beta chains from one sample, sequenced in a study of blood T cell repertoires in COVID-19. Sequenced by immunoSEQ multiplex PCR; TCRdb stores in-frame clones only, minus some. The sample holds roughly 150,000 clones, around 90% seen once. Sequenced sample: PBMCs or T cells enriched from blood (not recorded which). These receptors originate from a middle-aged woman who had been exposed to COVID-19. Both conserved end residues are part of each CDR3.

v_call: TRBV6-5; j_call: TRBJ2-5; cdr3_aa: CATSTTGTSGWYF
v_call: TRBV15; j_call: TRBJ2-1; cdr3_aa: CATSREREGLNEQFF
v_call: TRBV28; j_call: TRBJ1-1; cdr3_aa: CASWVSGAWNTEAFF
v_call: TRBV28; j_call: TRBJ1-3; cdr3_aa: CASRRSSGNTIYF
v_call: TRBV19; j_call: TRBJ2-7; cdr3_aa: CASTAGQGVSYEQYF
v_call: TRBV27; j_call: TRBJ2-7; cdr3_aa: CASSYTGISYEQYF
v_call: TRBV9; j_call: TRBJ2-2; cdr3_aa: CASSVRGKGELFF
v_call: TRBV12-5; j_call: TRBJ2-2; cdr3_aa: CASGLAPRWSGGTQTGELFF
v_call: TRBV9; j_call: TRBJ2-2; cdr3_aa: CASSPDGRAGELFF
v_call: TRBV10-3; j_call: TRBJ1-3; cdr3_aa: CAISGEPVGTIYF
v_call: TRBV7-9; j_call: TRBJ2-1; cdr3_aa: CASSLVPYNEQFF
v_call: TRBV4-3; j_call: TRBJ1-1; cdr3_aa: CASSQVLWETEAFF
v_call: TRBV27; j_call: TRBJ1-3; cdr3_aa: CASSRGDRISGNTIYF
v_call: TRBV11-3; j_call: TRBJ2-5; cdr3_aa: CASSPTSVETQYF
v_call: TRBV5-1; j_call: TRBJ2-1; cdr3_aa: CASSKDSPYNEQFF
v_call: TRBV6-1; j_call: TRBJ2-7; cdr3_aa: CASSEGAGLPYEQYF
v_call: TRBV6-5; j_call: TRBJ2-5; cdr3_aa: CASPPGQSQKETQYF
v_call: TRBV16; j_call: TRBJ1-1; cdr3_aa: CASSVGQGQAFF
v_call: TRBV4-1; j_call: TRBJ2-2; cdr3_aa: CASSHLRGGTGELFF
v_call: TRBV7-6; j_call: TRBJ1-5; cdr3_aa: CASSLQNNQPQHF
v_call: TRBV25-1; j_call: TRBJ1-2; cdr3_aa: CASSWGLQGYTF
v_call: TRBV6-2/TRBV6-3; j_call: TRBJ2-7; cdr3_aa: CASSFRGLHSYEQYF
v_call: TRBV6-2/TRBV6-3; j_call: TRBJ2-2; cdr3_aa: CASSALSQGFTGELFF
v_call: TRBV5-6; j_call: TRBJ2-3; cdr3_aa: CASSLAGGSDTQYF
v_call: TRBV6-2/TRBV6-3; j_call: TRBJ2-3; cdr3_aa: CASSALAGPSTDTQYF
v_call: TRBV18; j_call: TRBJ2-1; cdr3_aa: CASSPRRAGPVNEQFF
v_call: TRBV12-5; j_call: TRBJ1-2; cdr3_aa: CASGQKTDSHYGYTF
v_call: TRBV29-1; j_call: TRBJ2-1; cdr3_aa: CSVAREILNEQFF
v_call: TRBV7-3; j_call: TRBJ1-6; cdr3_aa: CASSLSRGQDDSPLHF
v_call: TRBV28; j_call: TRBJ1-2; cdr3_aa: CASSLPGQTYGYTF
v_call: TRBV11-3; j_call: TRBJ2-7; cdr3_aa: CASSLGYPGEQYF
v_call: TRBV27; j_call: TRBJ2-7; cdr3_aa: CASRENAGYEQYF
v_call: TRBV19; j_call: TRBJ1-5; cdr3_aa: CASSIAQGSQPQHF
v_call: TRBV29-1; j_call: TRBJ1-2; cdr3_aa: CSGGPLGVLSGYGYTF
v_call: TRBV5-1; j_call: TRBJ2-7; cdr3_aa: CASSSSGALFYEQYF
v_call: TRBV29-1; j_call: TRBJ2-7; cdr3_aa: CSVELGTGPYEQYF
v_call: TRBV5-1; j_call: TRBJ2-7; cdr3_aa: CASSLAAGGPYEQYF
v_call: TRBV7-3; j_call: TRBJ1-1; cdr3_aa: CASSQGVVGLLNTEAFF
v_call: TRBV7-8; j_call: TRBJ2-1; cdr3_aa: CASSPLAPYSGTYNEQFF
v_call: TRBV7-2; j_call: TRBJ2-7; cdr3_aa: CASSLKSSYEQYF
v_call: TRBV3-1/TRBV3-2; j_call: TRBJ2-2; cdr3_aa: CASSQALTVSSAGELFF
v_call: TRBV7-2; j_call: TRBJ2-1; cdr3_aa: CASSLGLATPNEQFF
v_call: TRBV10-3; j_call: TRBJ2-3; cdr3_aa: CATRGTSGFRDTQYF
v_call: TRBV2; j_call: TRBJ1-5; cdr3_aa: CASSEGQSSNQPQHF
v_call: TRBV18; j_call: TRBJ2-3; cdr3_aa: CASPPEGAGELNTDTQYF
v_call: TRBV18; j_call: TRBJ2-2; cdr3_aa: CASSPDTSTFLRELFF
v_call: TRBV10-2; j_call: TRBJ1-2; cdr3_aa: CASRTTDHYGYTF
v_call: TRBV6-1; j_call: TRBJ2-6; cdr3_aa: CASSEPRLTNVLTF
v_call: TRBV19; j_call: TRBJ1-5; cdr3_aa: CASSLRTDSNQPQHF
v_call: TRBV6-2/TRBV6-3; j_call: TRBJ1-1; cdr3_aa: CASSYRPGTGTDTEAFF
v_call: TRBV28; j_call: TRBJ2-2; cdr3_aa: CASRVNTGELFF
v_call: TRBV5-5; j_call: TRBJ2-6; cdr3_aa: CASSLGATGANVLTF
v_call: TRBV6-5; j_call: TRBJ1-1; cdr3_aa: CASSIKNTEAFF
v_call: TRBV27; j_call: TRBJ2-1; cdr3_aa: CASSPGWVVTSGRGYNEQFF
v_call: TRBV5-1; j_call: TRBJ2-2; cdr3_aa: CASSSHYRGPGELFF
v_call: TRBV10-2; j_call: TRBJ2-2; cdr3_aa: CATRTVPSSGELFF
v_call: TRBV3-1/TRBV3-2; j_call: TRBJ2-3; cdr3_aa: CASSQDPKAVTQYF
v_call: TRBV7-9; j_call: TRBJ1-2; cdr3_aa: CASSLGGTDYGYTF
v_call: TRBV1; j_call: TRBJ2-1; cdr3_aa: CTSSQEPPGRNSYNEQFF